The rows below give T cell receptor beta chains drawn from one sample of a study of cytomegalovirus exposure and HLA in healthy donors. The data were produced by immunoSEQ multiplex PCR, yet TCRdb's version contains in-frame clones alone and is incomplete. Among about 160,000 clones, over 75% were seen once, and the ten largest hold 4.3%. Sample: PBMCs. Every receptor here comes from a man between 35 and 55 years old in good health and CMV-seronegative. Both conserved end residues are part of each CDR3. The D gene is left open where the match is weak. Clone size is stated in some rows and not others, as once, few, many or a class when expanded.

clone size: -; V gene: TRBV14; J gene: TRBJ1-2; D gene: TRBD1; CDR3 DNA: TGTGCCAGCAGGGCCGGGACAGGGGTTGGCTACACCTTC; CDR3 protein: CASRAGTGVGYTF
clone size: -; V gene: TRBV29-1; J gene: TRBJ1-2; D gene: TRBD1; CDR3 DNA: TGCAGCGTTGAAACCCCGACAGGGTCTGCGTCTAACTATGGCTACACCTTC; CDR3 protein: CSVETPTGSASNYGYTF
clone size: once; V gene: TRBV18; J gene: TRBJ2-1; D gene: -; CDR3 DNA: TGTGCCACCACCCTTGGGGGGAGCTCCTACAATGAGCAGTTCTTC; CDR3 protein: CATTLGGSSYNEQFF
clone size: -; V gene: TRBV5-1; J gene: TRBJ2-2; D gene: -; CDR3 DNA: TGCGCCAGCAGAAGGATCCAGGTTGACGGGGAGCTGTTTTTT; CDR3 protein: CASRRIQVDGELFF
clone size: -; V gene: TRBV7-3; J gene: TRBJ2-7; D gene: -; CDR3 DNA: TGTGCCAGCATCCGGGACTGTCTTGTCTTGGACGAGCAGTACTTC; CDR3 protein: CASIRDCLVLDEQYF
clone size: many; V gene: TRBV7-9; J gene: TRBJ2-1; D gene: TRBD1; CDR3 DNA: TGTGCCAGCAGACCCGGGACAGGGAGATCCAATGAGCAGTTCTTC; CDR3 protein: CASRPGTGRSNEQFF
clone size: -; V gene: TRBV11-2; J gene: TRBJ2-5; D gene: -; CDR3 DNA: TGTGCCAGCAGCTTAGGCACAGGCCGAGGAGAGACCCAGTACTTC; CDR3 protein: CASSLGTGRGETQYF
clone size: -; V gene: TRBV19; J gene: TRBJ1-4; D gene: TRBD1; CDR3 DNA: TGTGCCAGTAGTACGTTTACCGGGACAGGGAATGAAAAACTGTTTTTT; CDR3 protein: CASSTFTGTGNEKLFF
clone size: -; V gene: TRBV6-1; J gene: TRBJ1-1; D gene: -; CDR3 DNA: TGTGCCAGCACCCGCGCGGTCGAGATGAACACTGAAGCTTTCTTT; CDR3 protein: CASTRAVEMNTEAFF
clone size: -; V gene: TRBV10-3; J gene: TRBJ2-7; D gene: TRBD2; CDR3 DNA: TGTGCCATCAGTGGGACTAGCTTCTACGAGCAGTACTTC; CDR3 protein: CAISGTSFYEQYF
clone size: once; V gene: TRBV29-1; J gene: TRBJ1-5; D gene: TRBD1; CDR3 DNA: TGCAGCGTCCGACAGGGCTTAGATCAGCCCCAGCATTTT; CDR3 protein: CSVRQGLDQPQHF
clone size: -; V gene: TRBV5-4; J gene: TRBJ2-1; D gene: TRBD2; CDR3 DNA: TGTGCCAGCAGCTTTGGACTAGCGGGGCCCGAGCAGTTCTTC; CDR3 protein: CASSFGLAGPEQFF
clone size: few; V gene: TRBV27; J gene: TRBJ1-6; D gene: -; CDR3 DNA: TGTGCCAGCAGTCCGCCGGGTGTCTTATCACCCCTCCACTTT; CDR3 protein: CASSPPGVLSPLHF
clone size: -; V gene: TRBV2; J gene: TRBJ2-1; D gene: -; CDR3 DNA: TGTGCCAGCAGTCAACAGGGCTCTGAGCAGTTCTTC; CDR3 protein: CASSQQGSEQFF
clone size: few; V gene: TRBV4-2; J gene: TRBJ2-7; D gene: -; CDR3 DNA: TGTGCCAGCAGCCAGGCCGGGACAGCGGAGGGGGAGCAGTACTTC; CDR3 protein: CASSQAGTAEGEQYF
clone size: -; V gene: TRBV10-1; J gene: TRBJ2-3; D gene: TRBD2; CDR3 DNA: TGCGCCAGCCTAGCGGGGGGGGAGGCAGGAGCGGGGGCCCTAAGCACAGATACGCAGTATTTT; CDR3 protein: CASLAGGEAGAGALSTDTQYF
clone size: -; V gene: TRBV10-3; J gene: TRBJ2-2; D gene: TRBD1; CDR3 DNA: TGTGCCATCAGTGGGCAGGGGGCACCGAACACCGGGGAGCTGTTTTTT; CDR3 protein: CAISGQGAPNTGELFF
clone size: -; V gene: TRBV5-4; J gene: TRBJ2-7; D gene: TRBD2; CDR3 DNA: TGTGCCAGCAGCTTGGAAGGACTAGCGGAAGGGGAGCAGTACTTC; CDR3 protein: CASSLEGLAEGEQYF
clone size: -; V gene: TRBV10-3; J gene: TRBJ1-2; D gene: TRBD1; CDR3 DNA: TGTGCCATCAGTGAACGGGACAGGGCTTGGGGTGGCTACACCTTC; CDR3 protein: CAISERDRAWGGYTF
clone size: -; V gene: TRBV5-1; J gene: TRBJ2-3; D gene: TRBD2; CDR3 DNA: TGCGCCAGCAGGGGGGGGGCAGATACGCAGTATTTT; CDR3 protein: CASRGGADTQYF
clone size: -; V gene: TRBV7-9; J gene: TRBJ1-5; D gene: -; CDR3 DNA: TGTTCCAGCAGCCCAGGTAATCAGCCCCAGCATTTT; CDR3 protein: CSSSPGNQPQHF
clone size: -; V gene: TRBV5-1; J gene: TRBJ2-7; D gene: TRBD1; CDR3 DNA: TGCGCCAGCAGCTTTCTACCACCGGGACAGACCTACGAGCAGTACTTC; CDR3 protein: CASSFLPPGQTYEQYF
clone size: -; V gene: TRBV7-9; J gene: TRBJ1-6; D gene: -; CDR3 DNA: TGTGCCAGCAGCGCCGGGAGTAATAATTCACCCCTCCACTTT; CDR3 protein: CASSAGSNNSPLHF
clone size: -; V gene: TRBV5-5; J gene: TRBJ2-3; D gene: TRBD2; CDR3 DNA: TGTGCCAGCAGCTTGATCCAACTAGCGAGAGCAGATACGCAGTATTTT; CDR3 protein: CASSLIQLARADTQYF
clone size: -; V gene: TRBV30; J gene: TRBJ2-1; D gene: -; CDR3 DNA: TGTGCCTGGAGTGGGACTTCCTACAATGAGCAGTTCTTC; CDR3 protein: CAWSGTSYNEQFF
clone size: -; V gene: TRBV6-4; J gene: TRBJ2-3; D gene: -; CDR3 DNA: TGTGCCAGCAGTGACTCGAGTTGGGATACGCAGTATTTT; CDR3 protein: CASSDSSWDTQYF
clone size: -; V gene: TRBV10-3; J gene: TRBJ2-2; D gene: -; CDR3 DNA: TGTGCCAGTTATGACTTCCGGGGGACCCAAGCGAACACCGGGGAGCTGTTTTTT; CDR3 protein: CASYDFRGTQANTGELFF
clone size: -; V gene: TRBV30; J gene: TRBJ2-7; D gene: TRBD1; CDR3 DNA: TGTGCCTGGAGTTCCTTTCCGGGACAGGGCCTCTACGAGCAGTACTTC; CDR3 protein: CAWSSFPGQGLYEQYF
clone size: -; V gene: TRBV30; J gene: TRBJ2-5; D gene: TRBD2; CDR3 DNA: TGTGCCTTCACCGGGACTAACCAAGAGACCCAGTACTTC; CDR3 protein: CAFTGTNQETQYF
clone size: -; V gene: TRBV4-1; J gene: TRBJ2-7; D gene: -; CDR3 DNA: TGCGCCAGCAGCCAAGACGGTGGGGGCTTCAGCTCCTACGAGCAGTACTTC; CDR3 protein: CASSQDGGGFSSYEQYF
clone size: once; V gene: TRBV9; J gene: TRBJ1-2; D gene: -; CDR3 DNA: TGTGCCAGCAGCGTAGATGGGGACACTAACTATGGCTACACCTTC; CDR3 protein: CASSVDGDTNYGYTF
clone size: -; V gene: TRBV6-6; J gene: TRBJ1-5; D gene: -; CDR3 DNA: TGTGCCAGCAGTTCCCCCGGGGGAGGCCCGAATCAGCCCCAGCATTTT; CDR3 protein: CASSSPGGGPNQPQHF
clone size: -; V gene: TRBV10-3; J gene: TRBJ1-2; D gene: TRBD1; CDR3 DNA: TGTGCCATCAGTCAAGACAGGGTCGATGGCTACACCTTC; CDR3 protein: CAISQDRVDGYTF
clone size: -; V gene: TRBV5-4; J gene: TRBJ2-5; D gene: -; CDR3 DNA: TGTGCCAGCAGCTACTATGAGTCCTGGGACCAAGAGACCCAGTACTTC; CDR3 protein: CASSYYESWDQETQYF
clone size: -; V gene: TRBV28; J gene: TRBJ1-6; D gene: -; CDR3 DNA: TGTGCCAGCACCTCCGGGGGTTCCTATAATTCACCCCTCCACTTT; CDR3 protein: CASTSGGSYNSPLHF
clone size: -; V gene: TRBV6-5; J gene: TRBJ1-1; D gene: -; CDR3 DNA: TGTGCCAGCAGGGAGGGGAACACTGAAGCTTTCTTT; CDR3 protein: CASREGNTEAFF
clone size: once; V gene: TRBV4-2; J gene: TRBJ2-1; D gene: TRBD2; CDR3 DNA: TGTGCCCGCAGCCAATTTACAGCGGGGCTATCGGAGCAGTTCTTC; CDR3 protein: CARSQFTAGLSEQFF
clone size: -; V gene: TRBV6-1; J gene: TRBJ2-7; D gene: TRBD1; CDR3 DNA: TGTGCCAGCAGTGAAGCGGGGACAGGATACGAGCAGTACTTC; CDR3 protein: CASSEAGTGYEQYF
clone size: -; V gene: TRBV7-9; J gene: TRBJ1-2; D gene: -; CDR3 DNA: TGTGCCAGCAGCCAGATACAGACCACCTATGGCTACACCTTC; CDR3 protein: CASSQIQTTYGYTF
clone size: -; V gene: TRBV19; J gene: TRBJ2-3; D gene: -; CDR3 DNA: TGTGCCAGTAGTATAGACAGGGGTAGCACAGATACGCAGTATTTT; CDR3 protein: CASSIDRGSTDTQYF
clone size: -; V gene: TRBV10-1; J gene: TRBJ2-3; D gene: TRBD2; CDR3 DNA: TGCGCCAGCAGTGAGTCGGGACTAACCCGGAGCACAGATACGCAGTATTTT; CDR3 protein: CASSESGLTRSTDTQYF
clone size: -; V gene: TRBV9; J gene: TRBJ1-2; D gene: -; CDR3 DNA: TGTGCCAGCAGCGTAGGGAGTAACTATGGCTACACCTTC; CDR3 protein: CASSVGSNYGYTF